Each of the 30 T cell receptor beta chains below was sequenced from the same sample in a study of CD4 T cells in relation to SARS-CoV-2 and coronaviruses. Unexposed donor CD4+ T cells date from about 2011-2018, before the COVID-19 pandemic. CD4+ T cells were isolated from the cells after about 11 days of culture. Their antigens remain unidentified. Profiled with immunoSEQ multiplex PCR; TCRdb holds only in-frame clones, not every one. Of more than 15,000 clones listed, about 78% were seen once; the top ten hold approximately 19%. What was sequenced was CD4+ T cells from PBMCs, cultured in vitro. The receptors here all came from a human donor in good health.

This rearrangement joins TRBV5-1 to TRBJ2-3; 9 bases line up with TRBD1. CDR3 length: 13 amino acids. The V segment lost 7 bases and the J segment 4 bases; nucleotides outside the gene matches: 4. Germline CDR1 and CDR2: SGHRS and YFSETQ. In nucleotides, the CDR3 is TGCGCCAGCGGTACAGGGGGCGCAGATACGCAGTATTTT. It specifies CASGTGGADTQYF.

This sequence joins TRBV11-1 and TRBJ2-7; D could derive from TRBD1 or TRBD2 (5 bases each). The CDR3 runs to 13 residues. Germline V lookup: CDR1 SGHAT, CDR2 FQDESV (reference sequence). Trimming cost V 3 bases and J 0 bases, with 6 bases left between them. DNA of the CDR3: TGTGCCAGCAGCTTCGGGACCTCCTACGAGCAGTACTTC. It is translated as CASSFGTSYEQYF.

The count of this clone is one. The chain joins TRBV3-1 (or the pseudogene TRBV3-2) to TRBJ2-3; the match to TRBD2 covers 7 bases. Germline CDR1 LGHDT, CDR2 YNNKEL (reference sequence). V shed 4 bases, J shed 6 bases, and the junction held 4 bases outside the gene matches. The CDR3 is 13 amino acids. For the CDR3, the DNA is TGTGCCAGCAGCCGGGGAGGGACGGATACGCAGTATTTT. Amino acids: CASSRGGTDTQYF.

In this sample, this clone turned up a few times. The chain recombines TRBV5-1 with TRBJ2-2; D is uncertain. Germline V gives CDR1 SGHRS, CDR2 YFSETQ. The CDR3 has 16 residues. V was cut by 0 bases and J by 0 bases, with 9 bases left in between. In DNA form, the CDR3 reads TGCGCCAGCAGCTTGGAGTCCGGACCGAACACCGGGGAGCTGTTTTTT. The encoded protein is CASSLESGPNTGELFF.

This chain connects TRBV5-8 to TRBJ2-2, with D perhaps matching TRBD1 or TRBD2 (5 bases each). The ends were cut back, 9 bases at V and 3 bases at J, with 24 bases in the middle. Germline V CDR1 and CDR2: SGHTS, YDEGEE. The CDR3 spans 17 residues. The CDR3 is CATLPGPTGSHTGELFF. The CDR3 DNA sequence: TGTGCCACCCTCCCGGGGCCCACAGGTTCGCACACCGGGGAGCTGTTTTTT. Complete variable domain (other parts from reference TRBV5-8 and TRBJ2-2): EAGVTQSPTHLIKTRGQQATLRCSPISGHTSVYWYQQALGLGLQFLLWYDEGEERNRGNFPPRFSGRQFPNYSSELNVNALELEDSALYLCATLPGPTGSHTGELFFGEGSRLTVL.

The rearrangement joins TRBV3-1 (or the pseudogene TRBV3-2) to TRBJ2-7; 8 bases align to TRBD1. This CDR3 is 15 amino acids long. The junction had 14 bases not matched to a gene; V was cut back by 4 bases and J by 9 bases. Germline CDR1 and CDR2: LGHDT and YNNKEL (reference sequence). As DNA, the CDR3 is TGTGCCAGCAGCCTATTTGGGACAGGCGGCGGTGGGCAGTACTTC. It yields the protein CASSLFGTGGGGQYF.

The table lists this clone with a count of one. The chain is built from TRBV20-1 and TRBJ1-4; D is possibly TRBD1 (5 bases). Germline V CDR1 and CDR2: DFQATT, SNEGSKA (reference sequence). Trimming shortened V by 3 bases and J by 8 bases, and 16 bases separated the two germline ends. The CDR3 contains 14 residues. The CDR3 loop is CSASRGPPEEKLFF. In DNA form, the CDR3 reads TGCAGTGCTAGTCGGGGACCCCCGGAGGAAAAACTGTTTTTT.

The chain links TRBV6-5 to TRBJ2-7; D remains unclear. CDR1 is MNHEY and CDR2 is SVGAGI in the germline V gene. Trimming stripped 5 bases from V and 7 bases from J, with 21 bases between. This CDR3 contains 15 residues. The CDR3 loop is CASSRSGGRLEEQYF. For the CDR3, the DNA is TGTGCCAGCAGTCGAAGTGGTGGAAGGTTGGAGGAGCAGTACTTC.

This rearrangement joins TRBV6-5 to TRBJ2-7; TRBD2 aligns across 10 bases. Germline CDR1 and CDR2: MNHEY and SVGAGI. CDR3 length: 14 residues. Trimming took 6 bases from V and 7 from J; bases not matched to a gene: 9. The CDR3: CASRGPAGGTEQYF. For the CDR3, the DNA is TGTGCCAGCAGGGGTCCAGCGGGAGGGACAGAGCAGTACTTC.

This clone has only one observation. The CDR3 here is CASSQEGGSYNEQFF. CDR3 DNA sequence: TGCGCCAGCAGCCAGGAGGGGGGTTCCTACAATGAGCAGTTCTTC. The rearrangement joins TRBV4-1 to TRBJ2-1; either TRBD1 or TRBD2 may fit D (6 bases each). Germline values: CDR1 MGHRA, CDR2 YSYEKL. V lost 3 bases to trimming and J lost 1 base, with 10 bases between them. The CDR3 consists of 15 residues.

V usage is TRBV2 and J usage is TRBJ1-1; D gene ambiguous. Germline V gene lookup returns CDR1 SNHLY and CDR2 FYNNEI. With 2 bases removed from V and 2 bases from J, the gap between germline ends came to 6 bases. CDR3 length equals 13 residues. The CDR3 is CASSEPPNTEAFF. CDR3 coding DNA: TGTGCCAGCAGTGAACCACCCAACACTGAAGCTTTCTTT. The entire variable domain, with the rest obtained from reference TRBV2 and TRBJ1-1, is as follows: EPEVTQTPSHQVTQMGQEVILRCVPISNHLYFYWYRQILGQKVEFLVSFYNNEISEKSEIFDDQFSVERPDGSNFTLKIRSTKLEDSAMYFCASSEPPNTEAFFGQGTRLTVV.

The rearrangement links TRBV25-1 to TRBJ1-6; TRBD1 is a possible D gene (6 bases). V was shortened by 1 base and J by 9 bases, with 10 bases between the two germline ends. Germline loops: CDR1 MGHDK, CDR2 SYGVNS. The length of the CDR3 is 14 residues. The CDR3 bases are TGTGCCAGCAGTGAATCACAGGGAGGTTCACCCCTCCACTTT. Translated: CASSESQGGSPLHF.

The V and J genes are TRBV6-5 and TRBJ2-3; D ambiguous. This CDR3 has 15 amino acids. The germline gives CDR1 MNHEY, CDR2 SVGAGI. V dropped 6 bases and J dropped 2 bases, with 15 bases sitting between them. CDR3 sequence: CASSVAFLDTDTQYF. CDR3 nucleotides: TGTGCCAGCAGCGTAGCATTTCTCGACACAGATACGCAGTATTTT.

V and J are TRBV14 and TRBJ1-2; D is uncertain. The V and J ends lost 3 bases and 8 bases respectively, with 10 bases between them. Germline values: CDR1 SGHDN, CDR2 FVKESK. CDR3 size: 12 residues. In nucleotides, the CDR3 is TGTGCCAGCAGCCATCTCGGCCGGGGCTACACCTTC. It codes for CASSHLGRGYTF.

This clone came up a few times. The chain recombines TRBV7-2 with TRBJ1-5; 8 bases fit TRBD1. V was pared by 5 bases and J by 7 bases, with 4 bases of the junction left unmatched. The germline CDR1 and CDR2 sequences are SGHTA and FQGNSA. CDR3 size: 13 residues. The CDR3 loop is CASSLPGGQPQHF. The CDR3 DNA reads TGTGCCAGCAGCCTTCCAGGGGGCCAGCCCCAGCATTTT.

The chain employs TRBV10-3 and TRBJ1-1; possibly TRBD1 for D (5 bases). The CDR3 extends over 12 amino acids. Germline V lookup: CDR1 ENHRY, CDR2 SYGVKD. V lost 10 bases and J 4 bases, leaving 13 bases between the germline ends. This CDR3 is CASGGDRTEAFF. In DNA, the CDR3 is TGTGCCAGCGGGGGGGACCGCACTGAAGCTTTCTTT.

The chain links TRBV2 to TRBJ1-1, with D maybe TRBD1 (6 bases). This CDR3 has 14 residues. The germline CDR1 and CDR2 sequences are SNHLY and FYNNEI. Trimming left V 3 bases short and J 4 bases short, with 12 bases between. CDR3 residues: CASSDGGLGTEAFF. In nucleotides, the CDR3 is TGTGCCAGCAGTGATGGGGGGCTGGGCACTGAAGCTTTCTTT.

The chain recombines TRBV2 with TRBJ2-7; unclear D gene. From germline, CDR1 is SNHLY and CDR2 FYNNEI. The germline V and J ends were trimmed by 6 bases and 0 bases, with 12 bases remaining between them. The CDR3 runs to 14 residues. The CDR3 sequence: CASSVGSVSYEQYF. CDR3 nucleotide sequence: TGTGCCAGCAGCGTAGGCAGTGTCTCCTACGAGCAGTACTTC.

CDR3 nucleotide sequence: TGTGCCAGCAGCGTAGGGACAGGGGGGGACACCCAGTACTTC. Its protein product is CASSVGTGGDTQYF. The rearrangement links TRBV9 to TRBJ2-5; 10 positions match TRBD1. Germline V gene sequence: CDR1 SGDLS, CDR2 YYNGEE. The CDR3 is 14 amino acids. V lost 0 bases to trimming and J lost 8 bases; unmatched junction nucleotides: 4. Based on the CDR3 plus reference TRBV9 and TRBJ2-5, the full variable domain is DSGVTQTPKHLITATGQRVTLRCSPRSGDLSVYWYQQSLDQGLQFLIQYYNGEERAKGNILERFSAQQFPDLHSELNLSSLELGDSALYFCASSVGTGGDTQYFGPGTRLLVL.

This chain links TRBV23-1 with TRBJ1-6; maybe TRBD1 (6 bases). TRBV23-1 is an ORF, with its function uncertain. CDR3 length: 16 residues. Trimming pared 6 bases from V and 2 bases from J, leaving 14 bases between. CDR3 DNA: TGCGCCAGCAGCCCCATGGACAGTCCCTATAATTCACCCCTCCACTTT. This gives the protein CASSPMDSPYNSPLHF.

The chain has TRBV15 and TRBJ2-7; 11 nucleotides match TRBD2. After removal of 3 bases from V and 2 bases from J, the junction contained 3 bases not matched to a gene. This CDR3 has 15 residues. Per germline, CDR1 LNHNV and CDR2 YYDKDF (reference sequence). The CDR3 protein is CATSSLAGGTYEQYF. CDR3 sequence (DNA): TGTGCCACCAGCAGTCTAGCGGGAGGAACCTACGAGCAGTACTTC.

The CDR3 spells CAWSGGTGGLNEQFF. CDR3 nucleotide sequence: TGTGCCTGGAGTGGGGGGACAGGGGGCCTCAATGAGCAGTTCTTC. The gene calls are TRBV30 and TRBJ2-1; TRBD1 agrees at 12 bases. CDR1 is GTSNPN, CDR2 SVGIG, per germline (reference sequence). J was trimmed by 6 bases and V by 1 base; bases with no gene match: 4. This CDR3 is 15 amino acids long.

This sequence joins TRBV5-1 and TRBJ2-7; D is uncertain. V gave up 7 bases and J gave up 2 bases, with 13 bases separating them. Per germline, CDR1 SGHRS and CDR2 YFSETQ. The CDR3 loop spans 13 amino acids. CDR3 protein: CASGPSGPYEQYF. The CDR3 DNA sequence: TGCGCCAGCGGACCGTCCGGACCCTACGAGCAGTACTTC.

This rearrangement joins TRBV10-1 to TRBJ2-7; D not resolved. V dropped 3 bases and J dropped 3 bases, with 6 bases sitting between them. This CDR3 is built from 12 residues. Germline CDR1 and CDR2: WNHNN and SYGVQD (reference sequence). In DNA form, the CDR3 reads TGCGCCAGCAGTGACACAAACTACGAGCAGTACTTC. Its protein is CASSDTNYEQYF.

The chain couples TRBV5-8 to TRBJ2-2; TRBD1 is a possible D gene (6 bases). This CDR3 comprises 16 residues. Germline V CDR1 and CDR2: SGHTS, YDEGEE. V was pared by 4 bases and J by 0 bases, with 13 bases between. The CDR3 region has the DNA TGTGCCAGCAGCCGGACCGGGACAACGAACACCGGGGAGCTGTTTTTT. Protein: CASSRTGTTNTGELFF.

This chain links TRBV7-8 with TRBJ2-3; D call uncertain. This CDR3 region has 12 residues. The germline V gene has CDR1 SGHVS and CDR2 FQNEAQ. With 5 bases removed from V and 0 bases from J, the gap between germline ends came to 3 bases. The CDR3 is CASSPSTDTQYF. The DNA for the CDR3 is TGTGCCAGCAGCCCTAGCACAGATACGCAGTATTTT.

The rearrangement joins TRBV11-2 to TRBJ2-1, with a weak D call TRBD2 (5 bases). This CDR3 has 14 amino acids. The V end was cut by 5 bases, the J end by 11 bases, with 19 bases between. Germline V lookup: CDR1 SGHAT, CDR2 FQNNGV. This chain's CDR3 is CASSPGLLVGKQFF. The CDR3 nucleotides read TGTGCCAGCAGCCCCGGACTTCTGGTCGGAAAGCAGTTCTTC.

The chain links TRBV7-9 to TRBJ2-7; TRBD2 aligns across 7 bases. The CDR3 sequence is 15 residues long. The V gene's germline CDR1 is SEHNR and CDR2 FQNEAQ (reference sequence). Trimming took 5 bases from V and 1 from J; bases not matched to a gene: 8. As DNA, the CDR3 is TGTGCCAGCAGCCCCCCCGGTAGCGGGTCCTACGAGCAGTACTTC. Amino acids: CASSPPGSGSYEQYF.

The chain links TRBV29-1 to TRBJ2-4; D uncertain. Germline V CDR1 and CDR2: SQVTM, ANQGSEA. V dropped 7 bases and J dropped 8 bases, with 9 bases sitting between them. This CDR3 is 10 amino acids long. CDR3 nucleotide sequence: TGCAGCGCCCAAAGGGACATTCAGTACTTC. It specifies CSAQRDIQYF. The full variable domain, rest sourced from reference TRBV29-1 and TRBJ2-4, is SAVISQKPSRDICQRGTSLTIQCQVDSQVTMMFWYRQQPGQSLTLIATANQGSEATYESGFVIDKFPISRPNLTFSTLTVSNMSPEDSSIYLCSAQRDIQYFGAGTRLSVL.

CDR3 in amino acids: CASTGRQGAGQPQHF. The CDR3 bases are TGTGCCAGCACCGGTCGACAGGGGGCAGGACAGCCCCAGCATTTT. The gene calls are TRBV7-2 and TRBJ1-5, with TRBD1 matching 10 bases. V shed 7 bases, J shed 7 bases, and the junction held 10 bases outside the gene matches. Germline assignment: CDR1 SGHTA and CDR2 FQGNSA. This CDR3 has 15 amino acids. The full variable domain, in which reference TRBV7-2 and TRBJ1-5 provide the parts outside the CDR3, is GAGVSQSPSNKVTEKGKDVELRCDPISGHTALYWYRQSLGQGLEFLIYFQGNSAPDKSGLPSDRFSAERTGGSVSTLTIQRTQQEDSAVYLCASTGRQGAGQPQHFGDGTRLSIL.